This TCR beta chain was profiled in a study of T cell responses to AZD1222 COVID-19 vaccine. Findings and limits, study-wide: Baseline serology detected seropositivity in only six or seven AZD1222 recipients. In a largely white British group with more females than males, clonal diversity was possibly underestimated.

The CDR3 is made up of 18 amino acids. Germline V gives CDR1 LNHDA, CDR2 SQIVND (reference sequence). The junction had 14 bases not matched to a gene; V was cut back by 7 bases and J by 2 bases. TCRdb's copy holds only in-frame clones and misses some; the assay was immunoSEQ multiplex PCR. The data contain about 190,000 clones, 87% of them seen just once; the ten biggest clones take up 2.5% to 3%. Details on this clone: Its cognate antigen is unknown.

The clonotype comes from an adult in good health. Source: peripheral blood, taken on day 0 of MenACWY control vaccination. The rearrangement links TRBV19 to TRBJ1-5; 10 nucleotides agree with TRBD1. The CDR3 nucleotides read TGTGCCAGTAATTTAACTGGGGGACAGGGGTGGCGCAATCAGCCCCAGCATTTT. This encodes CASNLTGGQGWRNQPQHF.